This T cell receptor (beta chain) stems from a study of blood T cells in healthy people across ages. Study findings and constraints: Diversity estimates drawn from one million T cells were deemed underestimates.

V was trimmed by 10 bases and J by 0 bases, leaving 13 bases between them. Looked up from germline, CDR1 is MDHEN and CDR2 is SYDVKM. The CDR3 spans 14 residues. This clonotype was seen once. Its cognate antigen is unknown. Sample-barcoded 5' priming and a J-beta primer mix drove a second PCR of about 7 to 11 cycles. Sequencing of every sample gave 3 million or more CDR3-containing paired-end reads. TCRdb ran MiXCR on the 5' RACE reads and lists one entry per CDR3 protein. The sample carries some 860,000 distinct CDR3 sequences, approximately 53% recorded once. This TCR derives from a man aged 35-49 years in good health. The J gene is TRBJ2-4, the V gene TRBV28; no clear D. The sequenced material came from blood. CDR3 coding DNA: TGTGCCAACTCCAGAGACCTAGCCAAAAACATTCAGTACTTC. It codes for CANSRDLAKNIQYF.